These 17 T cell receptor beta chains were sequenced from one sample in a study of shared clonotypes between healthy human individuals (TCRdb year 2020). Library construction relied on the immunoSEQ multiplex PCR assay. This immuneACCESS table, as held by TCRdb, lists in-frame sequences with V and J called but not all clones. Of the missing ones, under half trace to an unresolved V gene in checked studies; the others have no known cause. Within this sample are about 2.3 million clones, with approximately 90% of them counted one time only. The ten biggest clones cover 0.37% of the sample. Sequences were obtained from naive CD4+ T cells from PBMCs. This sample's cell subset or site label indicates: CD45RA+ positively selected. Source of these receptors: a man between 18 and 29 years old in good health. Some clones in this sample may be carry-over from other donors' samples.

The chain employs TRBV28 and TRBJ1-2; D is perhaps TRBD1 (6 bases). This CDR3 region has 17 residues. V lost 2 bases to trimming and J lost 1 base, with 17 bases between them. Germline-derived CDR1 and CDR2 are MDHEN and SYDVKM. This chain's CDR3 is CASSLGSQGHFNYGYTF. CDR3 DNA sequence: TGTGCCAGCAGTTTAGGGTCCCAGGGGCACTTTAACTATGGCTACACCTTC.

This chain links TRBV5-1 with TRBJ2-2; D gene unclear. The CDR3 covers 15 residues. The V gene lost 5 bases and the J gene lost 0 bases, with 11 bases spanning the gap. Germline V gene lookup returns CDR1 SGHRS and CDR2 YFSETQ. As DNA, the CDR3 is TGCGCCAGCAGATCCGACCAGACGAACACCGGGGAGCTGTTTTTT. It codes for CASRSDQTNTGELFF.

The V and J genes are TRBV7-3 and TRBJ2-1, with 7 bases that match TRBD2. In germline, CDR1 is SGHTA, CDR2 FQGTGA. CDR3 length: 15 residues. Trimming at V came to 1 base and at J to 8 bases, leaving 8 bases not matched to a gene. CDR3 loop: CASSLIAGAIHEQFF. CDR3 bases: TGTGCCAGCAGCTTAATCGCGGGAGCAATCCATGAGCAGTTCTTC.

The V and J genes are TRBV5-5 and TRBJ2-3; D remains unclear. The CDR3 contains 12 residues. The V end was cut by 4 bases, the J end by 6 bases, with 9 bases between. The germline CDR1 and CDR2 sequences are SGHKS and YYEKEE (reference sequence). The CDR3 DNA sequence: TGTGCCAGCAGCCCGACCCCTGATACGCAGTATTTT. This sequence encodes CASSPTPDTQYF.

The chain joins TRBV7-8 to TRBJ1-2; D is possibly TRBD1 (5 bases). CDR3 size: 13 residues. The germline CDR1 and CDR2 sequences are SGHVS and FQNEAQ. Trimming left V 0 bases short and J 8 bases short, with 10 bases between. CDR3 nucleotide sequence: TGTGCCAGCAGCTTAGCCAGGGAAGAGGGCTACACCTTC. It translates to CASSLAREEGYTF.

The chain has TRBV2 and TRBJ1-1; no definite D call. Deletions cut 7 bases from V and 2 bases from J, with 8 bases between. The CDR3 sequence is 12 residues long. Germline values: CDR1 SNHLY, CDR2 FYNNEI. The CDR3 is CASTPHNTEAFF. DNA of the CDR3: TGTGCCAGCACCCCTCATAACACTGAAGCTTTCTTT.

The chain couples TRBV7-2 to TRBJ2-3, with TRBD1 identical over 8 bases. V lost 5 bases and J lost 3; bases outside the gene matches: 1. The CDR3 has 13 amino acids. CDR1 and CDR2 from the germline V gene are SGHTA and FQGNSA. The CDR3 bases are TGTGCCAGCAGCAGACAGGGGACAGATACGCAGTATTTT. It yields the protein CASSRQGTDTQYF. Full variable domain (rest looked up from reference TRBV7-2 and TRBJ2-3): GAGVSQSPSNKVTEKGKDVELRCDPISGHTALYWYRQSLGQGLEFLIYFQGNSAPDKSGLPSDRFSAERTGGSVSTLTIQRTQQEDSAVYLCASSRQGTDTQYFGPGTRLTVL.

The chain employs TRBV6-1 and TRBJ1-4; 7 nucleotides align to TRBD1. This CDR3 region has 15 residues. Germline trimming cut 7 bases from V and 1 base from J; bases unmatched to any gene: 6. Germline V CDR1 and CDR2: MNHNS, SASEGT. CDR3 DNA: TGTGCCAGCATGACAGGGACGGGAACTAATGAAAAACTGTTTTTT. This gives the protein CASMTGTGTNEKLFF.

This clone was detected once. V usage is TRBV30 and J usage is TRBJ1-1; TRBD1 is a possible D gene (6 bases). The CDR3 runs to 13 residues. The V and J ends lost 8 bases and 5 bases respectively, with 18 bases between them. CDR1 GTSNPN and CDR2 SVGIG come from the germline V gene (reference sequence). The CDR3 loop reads CAGWWGQSTEAFF. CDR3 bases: TGTGCCGGGTGGTGGGGGCAGTCTACTGAAGCTTTCTTT.

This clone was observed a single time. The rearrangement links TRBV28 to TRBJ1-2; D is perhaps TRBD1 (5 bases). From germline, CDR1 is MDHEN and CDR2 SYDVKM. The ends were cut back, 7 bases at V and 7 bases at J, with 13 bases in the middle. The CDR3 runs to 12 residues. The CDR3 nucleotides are TGTGCCAGCAATCTCCTGGGGGGTGGCTACACCTTC. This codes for CASNLLGGGYTF.

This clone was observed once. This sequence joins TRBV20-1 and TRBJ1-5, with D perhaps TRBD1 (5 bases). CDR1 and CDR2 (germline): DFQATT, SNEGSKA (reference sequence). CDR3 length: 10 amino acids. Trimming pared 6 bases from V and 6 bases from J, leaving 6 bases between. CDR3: CSAGLQPQHF. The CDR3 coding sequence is TGCAGTGCGGGGCTTCAGCCCCAGCATTTT.

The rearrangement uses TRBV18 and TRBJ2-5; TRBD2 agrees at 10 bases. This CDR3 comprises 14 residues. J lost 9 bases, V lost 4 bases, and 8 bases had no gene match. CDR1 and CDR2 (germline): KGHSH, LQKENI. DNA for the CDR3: TGTGCCAGCTCACAAGCTAGCGGGAGTTCGGCCCAGTACTTC. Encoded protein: CASSQASGSSAQYF.

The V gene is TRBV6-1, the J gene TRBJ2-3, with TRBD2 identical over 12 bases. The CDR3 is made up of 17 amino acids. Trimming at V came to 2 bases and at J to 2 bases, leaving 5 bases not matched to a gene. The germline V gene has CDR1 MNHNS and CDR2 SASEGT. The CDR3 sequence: CASSERGLAGHTDTQYF. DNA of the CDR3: TGTGCCAGCAGTGAAAGGGGACTAGCGGGCCACACAGATACGCAGTATTTT.

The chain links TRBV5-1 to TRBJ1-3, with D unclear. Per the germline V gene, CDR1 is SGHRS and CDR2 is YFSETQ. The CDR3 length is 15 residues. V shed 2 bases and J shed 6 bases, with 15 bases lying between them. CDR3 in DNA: TGCGCCAGCAGCTTCTACCCGGGATATCAAAACACCATATATTTT. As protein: CASSFYPGYQNTIYF. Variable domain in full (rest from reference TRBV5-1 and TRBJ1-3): KAGVTQTPRYLIKTRGQQVTLSCSPISGHRSVSWYQQTPGQGLQFLFEYFSETQRNKGNFPGRFSGRQFSNSRSEMNVSTLELGDSALYLCASSFYPGYQNTIYFGEGSWLTVV.

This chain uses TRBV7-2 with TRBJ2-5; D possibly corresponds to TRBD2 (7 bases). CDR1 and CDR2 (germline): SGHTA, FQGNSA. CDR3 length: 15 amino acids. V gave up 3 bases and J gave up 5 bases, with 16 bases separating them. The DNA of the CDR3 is TGTGCCAGCAGCTTCACGGGGGGCATAGTGGAGACCCAGTACTTC. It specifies CASSFTGGIVETQYF.

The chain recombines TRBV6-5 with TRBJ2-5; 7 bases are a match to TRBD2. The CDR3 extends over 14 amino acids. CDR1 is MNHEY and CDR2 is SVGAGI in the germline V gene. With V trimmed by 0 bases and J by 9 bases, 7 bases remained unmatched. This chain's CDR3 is CASSYSGEGYAQYF. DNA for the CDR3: TGTGCCAGCAGTTACTCGGGGGAGGGTTACGCCCAGTACTTC.

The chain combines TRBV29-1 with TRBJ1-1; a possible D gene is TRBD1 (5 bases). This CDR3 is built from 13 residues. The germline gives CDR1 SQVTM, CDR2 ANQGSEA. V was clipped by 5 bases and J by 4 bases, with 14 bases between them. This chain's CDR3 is CSVRDQWGTEAFF. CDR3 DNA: TGCAGCGTTCGGGACCAGTGGGGCACTGAAGCTTTCTTT.